This paragraph reports one TCR beta chain. The antigen is undetermined. Possible read error: a much larger clone is one base away. The data are from a study of regulatory T cells in long-lasting Graves disease. Study-wide findings and caveats: Accuracy may have been reduced by the small sample size.

Per germline, CDR1 PRHDT and CDR2 FYEKMQ (reference sequence). The CDR3 contains 15 residues. Trimming left V 2 bases short and J 7 bases short, with 17 bases between. CDR3 regions were amplified by Arm-PCR using iRepertoire HTBI primers to build TCR beta libraries. As handled by the study authors: In the combined samples, some 59 TRBV and more than 11 TRBJ segments were identified. Each CDR3 protein is one row after TCRdb ran MiXCR on the multiplex PCR reads. What appears here as the V and J calls and clone size reflects TCRdb's work, not the paper's. The repertoire holds around 500,000 distinct CDR3 sequences, about 12% seen once, with 7.5% to 9% in the top ten. The time point here: newly diagnosed GD, antithyroid drugs for less than 3 months. The TCR library used RNA extracted from PBMCs. These data also formed part of another study, on T cells in Graves' hyperthyroidism and ophthalmopathy. Per that paper: Uncontrolled infection, other autoimmune disease, pregnancy or lactation barred patients from enrollment. In the first-round RT-PCR of the TCR CDR3, the HTBI primer set was used.

The starting material was peripheral blood mononuclear cells (PBMCs), obtained at new diagnosis, from a patient treated with antithyroid drugs. The chain combines TRBV13 with TRBJ2-5; maybe TRBD2 (6 bases). The sequence derives from a woman in her twenties or thirties with Graves disease. DNA for the CDR3: TGTGCCAGCAGCTTAAACGGATCGAACGGGGGGACCCAGTACTTC. This sequence encodes CASSLNGSNGGTQYF.